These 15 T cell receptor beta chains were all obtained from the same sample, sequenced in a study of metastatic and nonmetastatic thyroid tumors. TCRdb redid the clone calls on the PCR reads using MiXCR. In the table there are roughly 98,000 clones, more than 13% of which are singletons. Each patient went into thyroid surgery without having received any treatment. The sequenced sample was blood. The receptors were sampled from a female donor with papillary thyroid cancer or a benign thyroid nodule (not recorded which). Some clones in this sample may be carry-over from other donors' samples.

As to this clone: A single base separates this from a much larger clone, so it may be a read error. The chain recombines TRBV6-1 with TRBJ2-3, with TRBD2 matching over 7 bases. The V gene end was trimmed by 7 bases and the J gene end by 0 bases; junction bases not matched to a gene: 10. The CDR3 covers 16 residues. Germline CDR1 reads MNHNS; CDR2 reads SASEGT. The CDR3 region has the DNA TGTGCCAGCATTGGGGGGGACCCACTCAGCACAGATACGCAGTATTTT. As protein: CASIGGDPLSTDTQYF.

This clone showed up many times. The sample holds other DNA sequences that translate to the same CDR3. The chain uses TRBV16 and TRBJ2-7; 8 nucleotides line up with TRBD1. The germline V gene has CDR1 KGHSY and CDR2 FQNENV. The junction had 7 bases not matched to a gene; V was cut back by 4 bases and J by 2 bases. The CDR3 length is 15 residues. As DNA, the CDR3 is TGTGCCAGCAGCCGGGGACAGGCCACGGCCTACGAGCAGTACTTC. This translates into CASSRGQATAYEQYF.

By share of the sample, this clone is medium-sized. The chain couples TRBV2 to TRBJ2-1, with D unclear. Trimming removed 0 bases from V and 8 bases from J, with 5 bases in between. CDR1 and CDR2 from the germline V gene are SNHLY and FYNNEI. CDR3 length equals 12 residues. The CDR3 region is CASSEALDEQFF. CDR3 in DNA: TGTGCCAGCAGTGAAGCCCTTGATGAGCAGTTCTTC.

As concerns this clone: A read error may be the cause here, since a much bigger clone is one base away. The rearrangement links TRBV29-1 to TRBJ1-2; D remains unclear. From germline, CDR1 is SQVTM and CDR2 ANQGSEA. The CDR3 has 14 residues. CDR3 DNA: TGCAACGTTGTAGGATTGGGAAATGGTTATGGCTACACCTTC. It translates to CNVVGLGNGYGYTF.

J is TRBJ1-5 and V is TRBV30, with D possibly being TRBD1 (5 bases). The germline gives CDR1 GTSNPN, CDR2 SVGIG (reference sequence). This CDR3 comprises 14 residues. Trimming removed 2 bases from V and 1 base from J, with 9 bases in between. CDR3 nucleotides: TGTGCCTGGAGTTCGACAGTGAGCAATCAGCCCCAGCATTTT. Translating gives CAWSSTVSNQPQHF.

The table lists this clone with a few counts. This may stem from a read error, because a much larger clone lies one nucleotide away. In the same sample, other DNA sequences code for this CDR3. CDR3 in DNA: TGTGCCAGCTCATCACCGGGACAGGGTAAAGAGCAGTACTTC. Encoded protein: CASSSPGQGKEQYF. The rearrangement uses TRBV18 and TRBJ2-7; 9 bases fit TRBD1. Germline V gene lookup returns CDR1 KGHSH and CDR2 LQKENI. This CDR3 has 14 residues.

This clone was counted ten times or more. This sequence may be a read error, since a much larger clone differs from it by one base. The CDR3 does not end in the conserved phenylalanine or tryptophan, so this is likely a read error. CDR3 loop: CASRTGTADSYEQYL. CDR3 nucleotide sequence: TGTGCCAGCAGGACCGGGACAGCAGATTCCTACGAGCAGTACCTC. The chain joins TRBV6-1 to TRBJ2-7; 7 nucleotides match TRBD1. The germline gives CDR1 MNHNS, CDR2 SASEGT. This CDR3 spans 15 amino acids. The trim removed 6 bases at V and 1 base at J, leaving 9 bases unmatched.

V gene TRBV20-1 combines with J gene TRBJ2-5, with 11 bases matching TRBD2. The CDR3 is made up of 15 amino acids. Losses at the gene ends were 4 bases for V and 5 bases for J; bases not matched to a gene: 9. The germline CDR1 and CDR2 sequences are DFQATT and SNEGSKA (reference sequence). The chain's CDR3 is CSATSLAGGRETQYF. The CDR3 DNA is TGCAGTGCTACCTCCCTAGCGGGGGGCAGGGAGACCCAGTACTTC.

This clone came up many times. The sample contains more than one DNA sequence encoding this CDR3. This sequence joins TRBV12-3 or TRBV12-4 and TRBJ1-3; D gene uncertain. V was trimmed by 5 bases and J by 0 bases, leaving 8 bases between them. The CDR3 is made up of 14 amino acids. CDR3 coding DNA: TGTGCCAGCAGTCCCAGGTCCTCTGGAAACACCATATATTTT. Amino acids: CASSPRSSGNTIYF.

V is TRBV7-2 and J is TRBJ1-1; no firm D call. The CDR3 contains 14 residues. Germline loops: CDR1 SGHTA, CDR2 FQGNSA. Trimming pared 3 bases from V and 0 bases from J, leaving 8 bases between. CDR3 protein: CASSFPWVNTEAFF. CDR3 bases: TGTGCCAGCAGCTTTCCGTGGGTGAACACTGAAGCTTTCTTT.

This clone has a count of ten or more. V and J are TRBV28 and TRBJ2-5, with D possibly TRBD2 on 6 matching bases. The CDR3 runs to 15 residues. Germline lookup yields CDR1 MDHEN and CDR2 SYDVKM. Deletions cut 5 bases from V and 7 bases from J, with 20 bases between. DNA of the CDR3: TGTGCCAGCAGTCCACCTGGGACTCCTGAACGGACCCAGTACTTC. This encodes CASSPPGTPERTQYF. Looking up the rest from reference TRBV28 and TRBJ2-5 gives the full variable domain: DVKVTQSSRYLVKRTGEKVFLECVQDMDHENMFWYRQDPGLGLRLIYFSYDVKMKEKGDIPEGYSVSREKKERFSLILESASTNQTSMYLCASSPPGTPERTQYFGPGTRLLVL.

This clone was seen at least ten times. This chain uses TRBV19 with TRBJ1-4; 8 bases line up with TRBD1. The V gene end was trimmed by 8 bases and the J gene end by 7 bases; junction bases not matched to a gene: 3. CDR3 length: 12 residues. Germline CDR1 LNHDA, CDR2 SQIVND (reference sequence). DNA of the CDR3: TGTGCCAGTGGACAGGGTTTTGAAAAACTGTTTTTT. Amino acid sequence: CASGQGFEKLFF.

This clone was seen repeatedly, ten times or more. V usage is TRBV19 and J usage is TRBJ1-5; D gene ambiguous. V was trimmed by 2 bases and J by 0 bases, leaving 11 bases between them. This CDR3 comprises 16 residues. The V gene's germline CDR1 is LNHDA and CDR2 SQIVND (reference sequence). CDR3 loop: CASSIIPPYSNQPQHF. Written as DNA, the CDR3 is TGTGCCAGTAGTATAATCCCGCCATATAGCAATCAGCCCCAGCATTTT.

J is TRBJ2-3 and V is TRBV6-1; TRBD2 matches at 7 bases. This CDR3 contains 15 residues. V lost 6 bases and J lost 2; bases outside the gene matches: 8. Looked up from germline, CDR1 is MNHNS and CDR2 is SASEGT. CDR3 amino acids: CASRVGGFVTDTQYF. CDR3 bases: TGTGCCAGCAGGGTGGGGGGGTTTGTCACAGATACGCAGTATTTT.

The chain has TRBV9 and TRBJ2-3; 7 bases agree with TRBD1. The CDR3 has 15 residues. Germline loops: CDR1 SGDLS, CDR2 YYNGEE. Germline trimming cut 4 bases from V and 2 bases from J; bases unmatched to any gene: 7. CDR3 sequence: CASSTRDSYTDTQYF. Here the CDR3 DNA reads TGTGCCAGCAGCACCCGGGACAGCTACACAGATACGCAGTATTTT.